This TCR beta chain originates from a study of CDR3 diversity in severe acne. This clonotype was detected many times. TCRdb re-called the PCR reads through MiXCR, storing one row per CDR3 protein. The table lists about 97,000 distinct CDR3 sequences, roughly half of them singletons. The source is a male donor with acne. The specimen was blood.

This CDR3 reads CAWSGGFTYEQYF. CDR3 coding DNA: TGTGCCTGGAGCGGCGGTTTTACCTACGAGCAGTACTTC. The genes are TRBV30 and TRBJ2-7; D is undetermined. The CDR3 is 13 amino acids. The germline CDR1 and CDR2 sequences are GTSNPN and SVGIG (reference sequence). V shed 3 bases and J shed 2 bases, with 11 bases lying between them. Looking up the rest from reference TRBV30 and TRBJ2-7 gives the full variable domain: SQTIHQWPATLVQPVGSPLSLECTVEGTSNPNLYWYRQAAGRGLQLLFYSVGIGQISSEVPQNLSASRPQDRQFILSSKKLLLSDSGFYLCAWSGGFTYEQYFGPGTRLTVT.